This passage covers 29 T cell receptor beta chains from one sample sequenced in a study of blood T cell repertoires in COVID-19. TCRdb's copy holds only in-frame clones and misses some; the assay was immunoSEQ multiplex PCR. The sample shows about 370,000 clones, approximately 88% of them seen only once. The sequencing sample was made of peripheral blood. The receptors originated from a woman aged 30 to 39 with COVID-19, enrolled during active disease.

This rearrangement joins TRBV19 to TRBJ2-1; no firm D call. Germline V CDR1 and CDR2: LNHDA, SQIVND (reference sequence). Trimming took 3 bases from V and 5 from J, leaving 8 bases between them. This CDR3 has 13 residues. The CDR3 DNA is TGTGCCAGTAGTATGGGCTACCACAATGAGCAGTTCTTC. This gives the protein CASSMGYHNEQFF.

The V call is TRBV11-2, the J call TRBJ2-3, with TRBD2 matching over 9 bases. Per germline, CDR1 SGHAT and CDR2 FQNNGV. CDR3 length: 17 residues. J gave up 0 bases and V 3 bases, and 7 bases lay outside the gene matches. This CDR3 reads CASSFGTSLASTDTQYF. CDR3 nucleotides: TGTGCCAGCAGCTTCGGGACTAGCCTTGCTAGCACAGATACGCAGTATTTT.

CDR3 coding DNA: TGTGCCAGCAGTTACTCGGTAGCGGGAGAGTCAGATACGCAGTATTTT. It translates to CASSYSVAGESDTQYF. The V and J genes are TRBV6-2 or TRBV6-3 and TRBJ2-3; 9 nucleotides match TRBD2. The V and J ends lost 0 bases and 4 bases, in that order; junction bases with no gene match: 5. Germline CDR1 and CDR2: MNHEY and SVGEGT. The CDR3 runs 16 residues.

This rearrangement joins TRBV5-1 to TRBJ2-2; D not resolved. The V and J ends lost 5 bases and 1 base respectively, with 3 bases between them. The length of the CDR3 is 12 residues. Germline CDR1 and CDR2: SGHRS and YFSETQ. Here the CDR3 DNA reads TGCGCCAGCAGTCGGAACACCGGGGAGCTGTTTTTT. Its translation is CASSRNTGELFF.

This chain uses TRBV12-3 or TRBV12-4 with TRBJ1-2; tentative D call: TRBD1 (5 bases). The CDR3 is made up of 13 amino acids. The V gene lost 3 bases and the J gene lost 7 bases, with 12 bases spanning the gap. This CDR3 reads CASSFQGSLGYTF. The CDR3 bases are TGTGCCAGCAGTTTTCAGGGCTCTCTTGGCTACACCTTC.

Here the CDR3 DNA reads TGTGCCAGCAGCTTAGGCAAGCGGGTAGGAGATACGCAGTATTTT. This translates into CASSLGKRVGDTQYF. V gene TRBV7-2 combines with J gene TRBJ2-3, with a possible D match to TRBD2 (6 bases). CDR3 size: 15 residues. Germline CDR1 SGHTA, CDR2 FQGNSA. The germline V and J ends were trimmed by 1 base and 5 bases, with 13 bases remaining between them. Full variable domain (outside the CDR3, taken from reference TRBV7-2 and TRBJ2-3): GAGVSQSPSNKVTEKGKDVELRCDPISGHTALYWYRQSLGQGLEFLIYFQGNSAPDKSGLPSDRFSAERTGGSVSTLTIQRTQQEDSAVYLCASSLGKRVGDTQYFGPGTRLTVL.

This clone occurred once. This chain joins TRBV2 and TRBJ1-1, with 10 bases matching TRBD1. The V gene's germline CDR1 is SNHLY and CDR2 FYNNEI. The CDR3 sequence is 19 residues long. V lost 7 bases, J lost 1 base, and 18 bases stayed unmatched. CDR3 bases: TGTGCCAGCACGCCGGCCCCGGGACAGGGGCCATCACCGAACACTGAAGCTTTCTTT. Translating it yields CASTPAPGQGPSPNTEAFF.

This sequence joins TRBV19 and TRBJ1-1, with 8 bases fitting TRBD1. In germline, CDR1 is LNHDA, CDR2 SQIVND (reference sequence). The trim removed 3 bases at V and 5 bases at J, leaving 5 bases unmatched. This CDR3 has 14 residues. CDR3: CASSMQGAGTEAFF. The CDR3 bases are TGTGCCAGTAGTATGCAGGGGGCTGGTACTGAAGCTTTCTTT.

The rearrangement uses TRBV7-2 and TRBJ2-2, with D unclear. Germline CDR1 SGHTA, CDR2 FQGNSA. This CDR3 is 16 amino acids long. Trimming removed 3 bases at V and 1 base at J, with 12 bases between. This CDR3 is CASSFFGLENTGELFF. The CDR3 DNA follows: TGTGCCAGCAGCTTCTTCGGTCTAGAGAACACCGGGGAGCTGTTTTTT. The full variable domain, rest sourced from reference TRBV7-2 and TRBJ2-2, is GAGVSQSPSNKVTEKGKDVELRCDPISGHTALYWYRQSLGQGLEFLIYFQGNSAPDKSGLPSDRFSAERTGGSVSTLTIQRTQQEDSAVYLCASSFFGLENTGELFFGEGSRLTVL.

This clone has just one count. The rearrangement links TRBV19 to TRBJ1-1; D not resolved. The V gene lost 3 bases and the J gene lost 1 base, with 9 bases spanning the gap. CDR3 length: 14 residues. Germline CDR1 and CDR2: LNHDA and SQIVND (reference sequence). The CDR3 DNA is TGTGCCAGTAGTATGGAGGGCCAGAACACTGAAGCTTTCTTT. Residues: CASSMEGQNTEAFF. The full variable domain, in which reference TRBV19 and TRBJ1-1 provide the parts outside the CDR3, is DGGITQSPKYLFRKEGQNVTLSCEQNLNHDAMYWYRQDPGQGLRLIYYSQIVNDFQKGDIAEGYSVSREKKESFPLTVTSAQKNPTAFYLCASSMEGQNTEAFFGQGTRLTVV.

The rearrangement links TRBV6-5 to TRBJ2-5; D is possibly TRBD1 (5 bases). Deletions cut 2 bases from V and 9 bases from J, with 13 bases between. The CDR3 has 13 residues. From germline, CDR1 is MNHEY and CDR2 SVGAGI. DNA of the CDR3: TGTGCCAGCAGTTACCGTCAGGGTGTTGCCCAGTACTTC. Its translation is CASSYRQGVAQYF.

The chain is built from TRBV9 and TRBJ2-3; perhaps TRBD2 as D (6 bases). Germline assignment: CDR1 SGDLS and CDR2 YYNGEE. The CDR3 has 16 amino acids. The ends were cut back, 0 bases at V and 4 bases at J, with 15 bases in the middle. The CDR3 sequence is CASSVGAGTDSDTQYF. CDR3 DNA sequence: TGTGCCAGCAGCGTAGGGGCGGGAACAGATTCAGATACGCAGTATTTT. Combining the CDR3 with reference TRBV9 and TRBJ2-3 gives the whole variable domain DSGVTQTPKHLITATGQRVTLRCSPRSGDLSVYWYQQSLDQGLQFLIQYYNGEERAKGNILERFSAQQFPDLHSELNLSSLELGDSALYFCASSVGAGTDSDTQYFGPGTRLTVL.

This clone has only one observation. V and J are TRBV28 and TRBJ2-5; maybe TRBD2 (6 bases). The V and J ends lost 1 base and 7 bases respectively, with 13 bases between them. CDR1 and CDR2 (germline): MDHEN, SYDVKM. The CDR3 length is 14 residues. This CDR3 is CASSLSGGAGTQYF. For the CDR3, the DNA is TGTGCCAGCAGTTTATCTGGCGGGGCCGGGACCCAGTACTTC.

The gene calls are TRBV7-2 and TRBJ2-5; possibly TRBD2 for D (5 bases). CDR3 size: 15 residues. Trimming removed 1 base at V and 5 bases at J, with 14 bases between. Germline V gene sequence: CDR1 SGHTA, CDR2 FQGNSA. CDR3 sequence reads: CASSLVHGVGETQYF. The CDR3 bases are TGTGCCAGCAGCTTAGTCCACGGGGTTGGCGAGACCCAGTACTTC.

V and J are TRBV1 and TRBJ2-7; TRBD2 was called by the table and not checked on the DNA. TRBV1 is a pseudogene. The length of the CDR3 is 16 residues. The CDR3 reads CTSSQDRTSLTYEQYV. As DNA, the CDR3 is TGCACCAGCAGCCAAGATCGGACTAGCCTTACCTACGAGCAGTACGTC.

This sequence joins TRBV4-1 and TRBJ2-1, with TRBD2 matching 13 bases. Trimming at V came to 2 bases and at J to 5 bases, leaving 9 bases not matched to a gene. This CDR3 has 18 residues. The germline gives CDR1 MGHRA, CDR2 YSYEKL. This chain's CDR3 is CASSQTSGGAFLDNEQFF. The CDR3 nucleotides are TGCGCCAGCAGCCAAACTAGCGGGGGGGCCTTTCTCGACAATGAGCAGTTCTTC.

The rearrangement uses TRBV29-1 and TRBJ1-1, with 7 bases identical to TRBD1. The CDR3 covers 13 residues. The germline V gene encodes CDR1 SQVTM and CDR2 ANQGSEA. Germline trimming cut 4 bases from V and 4 bases from J; bases unmatched to any gene: 6. CDR3 sequence: CSVVLGGGTEAFF. Written as DNA, the CDR3 is TGCAGCGTTGTTTTAGGGGGCGGCACTGAAGCTTTCTTT. The full variable domain, completed using reference TRBV29-1 and TRBJ1-1, is SAVISQKPSRDICQRGTSLTIQCQVDSQVTMMFWYRQQPGQSLTLIATANQGSEATYESGFVIDKFPISRPNLTFSTLTVSNMSPEDSSIYLCSVVLGGGTEAFFGQGTRLTVV.

Here the CDR3 reads CASSGPYNEQFF. The CDR3 region has the DNA TGTGCCAGCAGTGGGCCCTACAATGAGCAGTTCTTC. V and J are TRBV2 and TRBJ2-1, with no clear D. Germline V lookup: CDR1 SNHLY, CDR2 FYNNEI. The CDR3 sequence is 12 residues long. Trimming stripped 4 bases from V and 2 bases from J, with 3 bases between.

The chain is built from TRBV4-2 and TRBJ1-2; no clear D gene. Trimming shortened V by 0 bases and J by 1 base, and 6 bases separated the two germline ends. Germline V gene lookup returns CDR1 LGHNA and CDR2 YNFKEQ. This CDR3 spans 14 amino acids. The CDR3 region is CASSQDEGNYGYTF. As DNA, the CDR3 is TGTGCCAGCAGCCAAGATGAGGGTAACTATGGCTACACCTTC.

CDR3 sequence reads: CASSYGPSNSPLHF. Here the CDR3 DNA reads TGTGCCAGCAGTTACGGCCCCTCCAATTCACCCCTCCACTTT. This chain uses TRBV6-5 with TRBJ1-6; D not certain. Germline CDR1 is MNHEY and CDR2 is SVGAGI. The CDR3 totals 14 residues. The V end lost 2 bases, the J end lost 7 bases, and 9 bases lay between the germline ends.

The rearrangement joins TRBV28 to TRBJ2-7, with 7 bases matching TRBD1. The CDR3 covers 16 residues. V lost 6 bases to trimming and J lost 6 bases; unmatched junction nucleotides: 17. CDR1 MDHEN and CDR2 SYDVKM come from the germline V gene. CDR3 DNA sequence: TGTGCCAGCAGCCCAGGGGCGGCAGGGGGTAGGGGCGAGCAGTACGTC. It codes for CASSPGAAGGRGEQYV.

This chain links TRBV18 with TRBJ2-7; TRBD1 matches 7 bases. V was clipped by 3 bases and J by 2 bases; unmatched bases: 7. Germline V gene lookup returns CDR1 KGHSH and CDR2 LQKENI. The CDR3 runs 15 residues. CDR3 bases: TGTGCCAGCTCACCCCGGACAGGCTTCACCTACGAGCAGTACTTC. Its translation: CASSPRTGFTYEQYF.

The V and J genes are TRBV28 and TRBJ2-1; TRBD2 matches at 11 bases. CDR1 is MDHEN, CDR2 SYDVKM, per germline. Trimming at V came to 5 bases and at J to 2 bases, leaving 5 bases not matched to a gene. The CDR3 consists of 16 residues. CDR3 coding DNA: TGTGCCAGCAGTCGTAGCGGGGGGGCCCCCTACAATGAGCAGTTCTTC. It specifies CASSRSGGAPYNEQFF.

The V and J genes are TRBV7-6 and TRBJ2-5; 8 bases are shared with TRBD1. This CDR3 is built from 14 residues. V lost 0 bases, J lost 3 bases, and 0 bases stayed unmatched. Per germline, CDR1 SGHVS and CDR2 FNYEAQ. In DNA, the CDR3 is TGTGCCAGCAGCTTAGCGACAGGGGAAGAGACCCAGTACTTC. It specifies CASSLATGEETQYF. Using reference TRBV7-6 and TRBJ2-5 for the parts outside the CDR3, the full variable domain is GAGVSQSPRYKVTKRGQDVALRCDPISGHVSLYWYRQALGQGPEFLTYFNYEAQQDKSGLPNDRFSAERPEGSISTLTIQRTEQRDSAMYRCASSLATGEETQYFGPGTRLLVL.

The genes are TRBV2 and TRBJ2-1; TRBD2 matches at 8 bases. The germline V gene encodes CDR1 SNHLY and CDR2 FYNNEI. The CDR3 has 15 residues. Trimming took 6 bases from V and 3 from J; bases not matched to a gene: 7. The CDR3 spells CASRAGTSNYNEQFF. CDR3 in DNA: TGTGCCAGCAGAGCCGGGACTAGTAACTACAATGAGCAGTTCTTC.

V usage is TRBV6-5 and J usage is TRBJ1-4; D is possibly TRBD1 (6 bases). CDR1 is MNHEY and CDR2 is SVGAGI in the germline V gene. The germline V and J ends were trimmed by 10 bases and 8 bases, with 14 bases remaining between them. The CDR3 is made up of 12 amino acids. The chain's CDR3 is CATRTRGEKLFF. CDR3 nucleotides: TGTGCCACCCGTACGAGGGGGGAAAAACTGTTTTTT.

V and J are TRBV10-3 and TRBJ2-2; 10 bases are shared with TRBD1. There are 15 residues in the CDR3. Germline V CDR1 and CDR2: ENHRY, SYGVKD. V dropped 6 bases and J dropped 6; count of bases not matched to a gene: 7. CDR3 nucleotide sequence: TGTGCCATCAGCCTTGACAGGGGGCGAGCCGGGGAGCTGTTTTTT. Amino acids: CAISLDRGRAGELFF.

This clone was picked up one time. This rearrangement joins TRBV7-6 to TRBJ2-3; 8 nucleotides align to TRBD2. This CDR3 is 16 amino acids long. The V and J ends lost 5 bases and 1 base, in that order; junction bases with no gene match: 8. Looked up from germline, CDR1 is SGHVS and CDR2 is FNYEAQ. In DNA form, the CDR3 reads TGTGCCAGCAGCCAAGGCGCGGGGGGAGGCACAGATACGCAGTATTTT. Encoded protein: CASSQGAGGGTDTQYF.

This chain links TRBV19 with TRBJ2-1, with a weak D call TRBD2 (6 bases). Trimming cost V 1 base and J 7 bases, with 11 bases left between them. CDR3 length: 14 amino acids. The germline gives CDR1 LNHDA, CDR2 SQIVND (reference sequence). The chain's CDR3 is CASSIAWGGNEQFF. As DNA, the CDR3 is TGTGCCAGTAGTATAGCCTGGGGAGGAAATGAGCAGTTCTTC.